This TCR beta chain was identified in a study of T-cell reconstitution after alpha-beta-depleted transplantation in children. The table lists this clonotype with a few counts. Unique molecular identifiers were used to barcode this TCRbeta library. TCRdb re-derived calls from the PCR reads in MiXCR, one entry per CDR3 protein. Among about half a million distinct CDR3 sequences listed, about 12% were seen once. The CDR3 is made up of 16 amino acids. The V gene's germline CDR1 is MGHRA and CDR2 YSYEKL. V lost 0 bases and J 0 bases, leaving 9 bases between the germline ends. This chain joins TRBV4-1 and TRBJ1-3; D is undetermined. This sequence originates from a human donor who donated a stem cell graft to a child with combined immunodeficiency. The specimen was PBMCs from the stem cell graft donor, collected from the stem cell graft. CDR3: CASSQDDVNSGNTIYF. CDR3 nucleotide sequence: TGCGCCAGCAGCCAAGATGACGTAAACTCTGGAAACACCATATATTTT.